One sample yielded the 21 T cell receptor beta chains listed below, sequenced in a study of T cell responses to AZD1222 COVID-19 vaccine. Method: immunoSEQ multiplex PCR; TCRdb's copy keeps in-frame clones and lacks some. This sample has about 150,000 clones; roughly 87% occur once, and the top ten carry 4.5% to 5.5%. Sequenced here: peripheral blood, sampled 28 days after the second dose of the MenACWY control vaccine. The receptors were gathered from an adult who received the MenACWY meningococcal vaccine as a control.

V gene TRBV5-5 combines with J gene TRBJ1-6, with TRBD1 matching 8 bases. The CDR3 runs 15 residues. V was clipped by 2 bases and J by 11 bases; unmatched bases: 9. Germline-derived CDR1 and CDR2 are SGHKS and YYEKEE (reference sequence). CDR3 sequence (DNA): TGTGCCAGCAGCTTCCTGACAGGGGATCAGCCACCCCTCCACTTT. Translated: CASSFLTGDQPPLHF.

The V call is TRBV21-1, the J call TRBJ2-2; the D segment call TRBD2 is taken from the table without a DNA check. TRBV21-1 is flagged as a pseudogene. CDR3 length: 10 amino acids. CDR3 nucleotide sequence: TGTGCCTTCTACACCGGGGAGCTGTTTTTT. Encoded protein: CAFYTGELFF.

The rearrangement links TRBV5-4 to TRBJ1-1; tentatively, D is TRBD1 (5 bases). Germline V gene lookup returns CDR1 SGHNT and CDR2 YYREEE (reference sequence). V was trimmed by 5 bases and J by 4 bases, leaving 9 bases between them. CDR3 size: 12 residues. This CDR3 is CASRDRSTEAFF. The DNA for the CDR3 is TGTGCCAGCAGAGACAGAAGCACTGAAGCTTTCTTT.

This clone occurred a few times. V is TRBV6-5 and J is TRBJ1-5, with a tentative D call TRBD1 (6 bases). The V and J ends lost 6 bases and 7 bases respectively, with 16 bases between them. The CDR3 runs to 14 residues. Per germline, CDR1 MNHEY and CDR2 SVGAGI. The CDR3 sequence: CASRRDKGRQPQHF. As DNA, the CDR3 is TGTGCCAGCAGGCGGGACAAAGGAAGACAGCCCCAGCATTTT.

With regard to this clone: Germline is not matched at one junction end, which may reflect a read error. The chain couples TRBV24-1 to TRBJ2-4; D is perhaps TRBD1 (5 bases). Looked up from germline, CDR1 is KGHDR and CDR2 is SFDVKD. The CDR3 totals 14 residues. This CDR3 reads CATSDSARVVGLNF. In nucleotides, the CDR3 is TGTGCCACCAGTGATTCTGCCAGGGTTGTAGGGTTGAACTTC.

This clone has a count of ten or more. This sequence joins TRBV4-2 and TRBJ1-6; D is uncertain. With 0 bases removed from V and 8 bases from J, the gap between germline ends came to 11 bases. Germline CDR1 reads LGHNA; CDR2 reads YNFKEQ. The CDR3 sequence is 15 residues long. CDR3: CASSQDQRGYSPLHF. The CDR3 region has the DNA TGTGCCAGCAGCCAAGATCAGCGGGGATATTCACCCCTCCACTTT.

The V gene is TRBV12-3 or TRBV12-4, the J gene TRBJ1-1; TRBD1 matches at 8 bases. V lost 4 bases and J lost 4; bases outside the gene matches: 2. The CDR3 has 13 residues. The CDR3 nucleotides read TGTGCCAGCAGTTCACAGGGGGGCACTGAAGCTTTCTTT. Amino acid sequence: CASSSQGGTEAFF.

The chain couples TRBV6-2 or TRBV6-3 to TRBJ2-1; D unclear. The V and J ends lost 6 bases and 4 bases respectively, with 16 bases between them. The CDR3 is 15 residues long. Germline V gene sequence: CDR1 MNHEY, CDR2 SVGEGT. CDR3 sequence reads: CASSKNVAGYNEQFF. In DNA, the CDR3 is TGTGCCAGCAGCAAAAACGTAGCCGGGTACAATGAGCAGTTCTTC.

This rearrangement joins TRBV18 to TRBJ2-7; no clear D. Germline CDR1 and CDR2: KGHSH and LQKENI. V lost 3 bases to trimming and J lost 1 base, with 7 bases between them. CDR3 length: 13 residues. This CDR3 is CASSPGSSYEQYF. The CDR3 DNA is TGTGCCAGCTCACCCGGCAGTTCCTACGAGCAGTACTTC. Complete variable domain (other parts from reference TRBV18 and TRBJ2-7): NAGVMQNPRHLVRRRGQEARLRCSPMKGHSHVYWYRQLPEEGLKFMVYLQKENIIDESGMPKERFSAEFPKEGPSILRIQQVVRGDSAAYFCASSPGSSYEQYFGPGTRLTVT.

The V and J genes are TRBV5-4 and TRBJ2-5; D perhaps matches TRBD2 (6 bases). V was pared by 3 bases and J by 1 base, with 10 bases between. This CDR3 has 14 residues. The germline V gene has CDR1 SGHNT and CDR2 YYREEE (reference sequence). DNA of the CDR3: TGTGCCAGCAGCTGGGGCGGGGCCCAAGAGACCCAGTACTTC. Translated, it gives CASSWGGAQETQYF.

This clone was detected only a few times. The chain has TRBV19 and TRBJ2-3; no clear D. There are 14 residues in the CDR3. V was clipped by 7 bases and J by 3 bases, with 14 bases between them. Germline V gene sequence: CDR1 LNHDA, CDR2 SQIVND (reference sequence). CDR3 amino acids: CASKVARHTDTQYF. DNA of the CDR3: TGTGCCAGTAAGGTCGCACGCCATACAGATACGCAGTATTTT.

This CDR3 is CASSRPGTVYGYTF. CDR3 bases: TGTGCCAGTAGTAGGCCGGGAACTGTGTATGGCTACACCTTC. This chain uses TRBV19 with TRBJ1-2; the D is unclear. Germline V gives CDR1 LNHDA, CDR2 SQIVND (reference sequence). CDR3 length equals 14 residues. The V end lost 4 bases, the J end lost 5 bases, and 14 bases lay between the germline ends.

This chain uses TRBV6-5 with TRBJ1-1; D remains ambiguous. This CDR3 comprises 11 residues. V was pared by 8 bases and J by 3 bases, with 7 bases between. The V gene's germline CDR1 is MNHEY and CDR2 SVGAGI. The CDR3 reads CASRDHTEAFF. In DNA, the CDR3 is TGTGCCAGCCGAGATCACACTGAAGCTTTCTTT.

This clone was picked up a small number of times. The chain has TRBV12-3 or TRBV12-4 and TRBJ1-6; the D is unclear. With 6 bases removed from V and 7 bases from J, the gap between germline ends came to 10 bases. This CDR3 has 13 amino acids. CDR3 loop: CASSQTENSPLHF. The CDR3 DNA is TGTGCCAGCAGCCAAACAGAGAATTCACCCCTCCACTTT.

This chain links TRBV5-4 with TRBJ1-1; the match to TRBD1 covers 7 bases. V lost 4 bases and J lost 5; bases outside the gene matches: 8. CDR1 SGHNT and CDR2 YYREEE come from the germline V gene (reference sequence). This CDR3 has 14 residues. CDR3 sequence: CASSATGSTTEAFF. The CDR3 bases are TGTGCCAGCAGCGCGACAGGGTCAACAACTGAAGCTTTCTTT.

Of note for this clone: The same CDR3 arises from other DNA sequences in this sample as well. V gene TRBV7-9 combines with J gene TRBJ1-1, with TRBD1 identical over 10 bases. In germline, CDR1 is SEHNR, CDR2 FQNEAQ (reference sequence). Trimming at V came to 4 bases and at J to 4 bases, leaving 0 bases not matched to a gene. This CDR3 has 13 amino acids. In nucleotides, the CDR3 is TGTGCCAGCAGCTGGACAGGGGGCACTGAAGCTTTCTTT. Protein product: CASSWTGGTEAFF. The full variable domain, completed using reference TRBV7-9 and TRBJ1-1, is DTGVSQNPRHKITKRGQNVTFRCDPISEHNRLYWYRQTLGQGPEFLTYFQNEAQLEKSRLLSDRFSAERPKGSFSTLEIQRTEQGDSAMYLCASSWTGGTEAFFGQGTRLTVV.

This clone has only one observation. This chain links TRBV29-1 with TRBJ2-1; D is ambiguous. The CDR3 length is 13 residues. CDR1 is SQVTM, CDR2 ANQGSEA, per germline. V was shortened by 4 bases and J by 0 bases, with 7 bases between the two germline ends. CDR3 nucleotide sequence: TGCAGCGTTGGGGGAAGCTCCTACAATGAGCAGTTCTTC. Translation gives CSVGGSSYNEQFF.

The chain joins TRBV7-2 to TRBJ1-2, with D perhaps TRBD1 (6 bases). The CDR3 loop spans 13 amino acids. The V end lost 1 base, the J end lost 7 bases, and 10 bases lay between the germline ends. In germline, CDR1 is SGHTA, CDR2 FQGNSA. DNA for the CDR3: TGTGCCAGCAGCTTAGGGCAGGGGTTTGGCTACACCTTC. It codes for CASSLGQGFGYTF.

The CDR3 DNA is TGTGCCAGCAGCTTATATAATGTCGGGACTGAAGCTTTCTTT. Its translation is CASSLYNVGTEAFF. This rearrangement joins TRBV7-2 to TRBJ1-1; unclear D gene. Germline loops: CDR1 SGHTA, CDR2 FQGNSA. CDR3 size: 14 residues. Trimming removed 2 bases from V and 5 bases from J, with 12 bases in between.

The J gene is TRBJ2-5, the V gene TRBV24-1, with no clear D. The V gene lost 5 bases and the J gene lost 2 bases, with 8 bases spanning the gap. The CDR3 loop spans 13 amino acids. Germline V gene lookup returns CDR1 KGHDR and CDR2 SFDVKD. The CDR3 loop reads CATSGGWQETQYF. Written as DNA, the CDR3 is TGTGCCACCAGTGGGGGTTGGCAAGAGACCCAGTACTTC.

This chain connects TRBV2 to TRBJ1-1, with D unclear. CDR1 is SNHLY and CDR2 is FYNNEI in the germline V gene. CDR3 length equals 10 residues. The V gene lost 6 bases and the J gene lost 4 bases, with 3 bases spanning the gap. CDR3 coding DNA: TGTGCCAGCAGAGGCACTGAAGCTTTCTTT. This sequence encodes CASRGTEAFF.